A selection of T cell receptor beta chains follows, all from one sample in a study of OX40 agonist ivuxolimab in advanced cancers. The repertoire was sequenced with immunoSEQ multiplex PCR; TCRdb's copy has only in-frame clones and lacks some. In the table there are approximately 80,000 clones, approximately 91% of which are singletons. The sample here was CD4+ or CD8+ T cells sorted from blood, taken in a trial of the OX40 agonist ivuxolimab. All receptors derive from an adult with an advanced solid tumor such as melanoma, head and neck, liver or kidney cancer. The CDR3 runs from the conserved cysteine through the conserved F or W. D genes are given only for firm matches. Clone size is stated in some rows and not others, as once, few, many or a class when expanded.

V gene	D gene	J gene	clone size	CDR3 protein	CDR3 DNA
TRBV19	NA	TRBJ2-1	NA	CARLFEVGTGEQFF	TGTGCCAGACTTTTTGAGGTTGGGACCGGTGAGCAGTTCTTC
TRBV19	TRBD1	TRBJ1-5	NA	CASSVGTGGGQPQHF	TGTGCCAGTAGTGTAGGGACAGGCGGCGGGCAGCCCCAGCATTTT
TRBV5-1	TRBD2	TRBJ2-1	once	CASSLAGETGEQFF	TGCGCCAGCAGCTTAGCGGGAGAAACTGGTGAGCAGTTCTTC
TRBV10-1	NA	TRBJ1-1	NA	CASSESQLDKAEAFF	TGCGCCAGCAGTGAGTCCCAGTTGGACAAGGCTGAAGCTTTCTTT
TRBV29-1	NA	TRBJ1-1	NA	CSVARFMNTEAFF	TGCAGCGTTGCAAGGTTCATGAACACTGAAGCTTTCTTT
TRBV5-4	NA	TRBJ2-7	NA	CASSPGVHPQYF	TGTGCCAGCAGCCCTGGGGTCCACCCGCAGTACTTC
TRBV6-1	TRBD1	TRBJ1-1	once	CASSERGLNTEAFF	TGTGCCAGCAGTGAAAGGGGGCTGAACACTGAAGCTTTCTTT
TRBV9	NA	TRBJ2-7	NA	CASSQALVGEQYF	TGTGCCAGCAGCCAAGCACTGGTTGGGGAGCAGTACTTC
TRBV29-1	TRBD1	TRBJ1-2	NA	CSVGNRGKNYGYTF	TGCAGCGTGGGGAACAGGGGGAAGAACTATGGCTACACCTTC
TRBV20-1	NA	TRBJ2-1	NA	CSARAGFEQFF	TGCAGTGCTAGAGCAGGGTTTGAGCAGTTCTTC
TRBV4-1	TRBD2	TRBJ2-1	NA	CASSKGSASGRNGQFF	TGCGCCAGCAGCAAAGGGTCGGCTAGCGGGAGGAATGGGCAGTTCTTC
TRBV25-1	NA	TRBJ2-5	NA	CASSESGEQTQYF	TGTGCCAGCAGTGAATCGGGTGAGCAGACCCAGTACTTC
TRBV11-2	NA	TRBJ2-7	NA	CASSLEGYSYEQYF	TGTGCCAGCAGCTTAGAAGGTTACTCCTACGAGCAGTACTTC
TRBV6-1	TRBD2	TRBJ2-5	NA	CASSVAGGIQETQYF	TGTGCCAGCAGTGTTGCGGGGGGAATCCAAGAGACCCAGTACTTC
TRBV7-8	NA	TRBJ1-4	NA	CASYQWGDEKLFF	TGTGCCAGCTACCAATGGGGGGACGAAAAACTGTTTTTT
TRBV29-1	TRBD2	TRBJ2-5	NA	CSVGGLARQETQYF	TGCAGCGTGGGGGGACTAGCGCGCCAAGAGACCCAGTACTTC
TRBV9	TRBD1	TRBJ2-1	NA	CASSVVDRGPYNEQFF	TGTGCCAGCAGCGTAGTTGACAGGGGGCCCTACAATGAGCAGTTCTTC
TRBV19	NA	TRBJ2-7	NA	CASSLTASYEQYF	TGTGCCAGTAGTTTGACGGCCTCCTACGAGCAGTACTTC
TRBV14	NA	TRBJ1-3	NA	CASSQQGGIRNTIYF	TGTGCCAGCAGCCAGCAAGGGGGTATCAGAAACACCATATATTTT
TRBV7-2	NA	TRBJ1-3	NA	CASSLAIAGNTIYF	TGTGCCAGCAGCTTAGCAATCGCTGGAAACACCATATATTTT
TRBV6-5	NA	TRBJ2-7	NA	CASSYSSMVYEQYF	TGTGCCAGCAGTTATAGCAGTATGGTCTACGAGCAGTACTTC
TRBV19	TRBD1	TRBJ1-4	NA	CASGTGVVEKLFF	TGTGCCAGTGGGACAGGGGTGGTAGAAAAACTGTTTTTT
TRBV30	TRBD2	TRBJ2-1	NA	CAWSVKGGSSYNEQFF	TGTGCCTGGAGTGTAAAGGGCGGGAGCTCCTACAATGAGCAGTTCTTC
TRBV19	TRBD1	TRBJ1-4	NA	CASSPTGAQEKLFF	TGTGCCAGTAGTCCGACAGGGGCTCAGGAAAAACTGTTTTTT
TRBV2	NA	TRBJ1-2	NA	CASSETTASFLNYGYTF	TGTGCCAGCAGTGAAACTACAGCTTCTTTTCTTAACTATGGCTACACCTTC
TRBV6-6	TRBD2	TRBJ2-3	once	CASSYGLADTDTQYF	TGTGCCAGCAGTTACGGACTAGCGGACACAGATACGCAGTATTTT
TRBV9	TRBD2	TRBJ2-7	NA	CASSVGASGGQYF	TGTGCCAGCAGCGTAGGGGCTAGCGGGGGACAGTACTTC
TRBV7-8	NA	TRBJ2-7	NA	CASSLTSRHEEQYF	TGTGCCAGCAGCTTAACATCCCGGCATGAGGAGCAGTACTTC
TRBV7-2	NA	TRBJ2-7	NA	CASSYGPRAGEQYF	TGTGCCAGCAGCTATGGGCCCCGGGCCGGCGAGCAGTACTTC
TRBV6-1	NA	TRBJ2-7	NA	CASLLGEQYF	TGTGCCAGCTTATTGGGGGAGCAGTACTTC
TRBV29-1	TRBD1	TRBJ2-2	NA	CSVGTGGTGELFF	TGCAGCGTAGGAACAGGGGGGACCGGGGAGCTGTTTTTT
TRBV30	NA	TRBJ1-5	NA	CAWSSGVSQPQHF	TGTGCCTGGAGCTCTGGGGTTAGTCAGCCCCAGCATTTT
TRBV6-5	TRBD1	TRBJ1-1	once	CASSTLDRGSEAFF	TGTGCCAGCAGCACCTTAGACAGGGGCTCTGAAGCTTTCTTT
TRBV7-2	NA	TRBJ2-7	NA	CASSSGFLEQYF	TGTGCCAGCAGCTCCGGATTCTTAGAGCAGTACTTC
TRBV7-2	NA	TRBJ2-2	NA	CASSPYSPNTGELFF	TGTGCCAGCAGTCCTTATAGCCCGAACACCGGGGAGCTGTTTTTT
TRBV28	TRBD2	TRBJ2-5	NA	CASSLTGLGQETQYF	TGTGCCAGCAGTTTAACGGGACTAGGCCAAGAGACCCAGTACTTC
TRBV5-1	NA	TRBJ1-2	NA	CASSLGEGNYGYTF	TGCGCCAGCAGCTTGGGTGAGGGAAATTATGGCTACACCTTC
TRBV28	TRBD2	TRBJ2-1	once	CASRIIAGEYNEQFF	TGTGCCAGCAGGATTATAGCGGGAGAGTACAATGAGCAGTTCTTC
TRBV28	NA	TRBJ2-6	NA	CASRDSGANVLTF	TGTGCCAGCAGAGACTCTGGGGCCAACGTCCTGACTTTC
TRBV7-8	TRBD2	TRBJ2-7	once	CASSPHRTSDHEQYF	TGTGCCAGCAGCCCACACCGGACTAGCGACCACGAGCAGTACTTC
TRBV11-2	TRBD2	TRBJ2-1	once	CASSLDGLAGGEYFF	TGTGCCAGCAGCTTAGATGGACTAGCGGGAGGAGAGTACTTCTTC
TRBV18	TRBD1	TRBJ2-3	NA	CASSPRGQGKDTQYF	TGTGCCAGCTCACCACGGGGACAGGGGAAGGATACGCAGTATTTT
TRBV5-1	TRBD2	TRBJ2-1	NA	CASSWRTSGNNEQFF	TGCGCCAGCAGCTGGAGGACTAGCGGTAACAATGAGCAGTTCTTC
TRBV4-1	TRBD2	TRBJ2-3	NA	CASSLGLAEWVVDTQYF	TGCGCCAGCAGCCTTGGACTAGCGGAGTGGGTAGTAGATACGCAGTATTTT
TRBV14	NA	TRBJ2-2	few	CASSLTSLSGELFF	TGTGCCAGCAGCCTTACTAGCTTGTCCGGGGAGCTGTTTTTT
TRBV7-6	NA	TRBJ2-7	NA	CASSSQGGSSAAYEQYF	TGTGCCAGCAGCTCACAAGGGGGGAGTAGCGCCGCCTACGAGCAGTACTTC
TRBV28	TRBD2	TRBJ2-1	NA	CASSFGLAVRAEQFF	TGTGCCAGCAGTTTCGGACTAGCGGTACGGGCTGAGCAGTTCTTC
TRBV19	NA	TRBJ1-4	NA	CASTRDPRSEKLFF	TGTGCCAGTACCCGGGACCCCCGGTCCGAAAAACTGTTTTTT
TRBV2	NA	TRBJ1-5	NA	CASSERGGLSNQPQHF	TGTGCCAGCAGTGAACGGGGGGGGCTCAGCAATCAGCCCCAGCATTTT
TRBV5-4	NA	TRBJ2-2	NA	CASSLGSTITGELFF	TGTGCCAGCAGCTTGGGGTCGACAATCACCGGGGAGCTGTTTTTT